This is a list of T cell receptor beta chains from one sample in a study of vaccination and CD4 T cells after COVID-19. Each CDR3 protein is one row after TCRdb ran MiXCR on the PCR reads. The sample has about 8,000 distinct CDR3 sequences; 40% to 55% are singletons. The antigens for these receptors are not known. The specimen sequenced was CD4+ T cells from blood, cultured in vitro. The receptors here all came from a human donor who had recovered from COVID-19. Each CDR3 is given with its conserved first and last residue.

CDR3aa	j_gene	v_gene
CAISSRDPYNEQFF	TRBJ2-1	TRBV10-3
CASSLALSRDTEAFF	TRBJ1-1	TRBV7-9
CASSYSRGSGSVTGELFF	TRBJ2-2	TRBV6-5
CASSSALDSSNQPQHF	TRBJ1-5	TRBV19
CASSLIGKQYFGPGSSYNSPLHF	TRBJ1-6	TRBV12-3/TRBV12-4
CASSDVGAGNTIYF	TRBJ1-3	TRBV2
CSASQQVRYEQYF	TRBJ2-7	TRBV20-1
CASSFGEMAGTQYF	TRBJ2-5	TRBV6-5
CASSQGRANNEQFF	TRBJ2-1	TRBV4-3
CASRLPGLAGANEQYF	TRBJ2-7	TRBV6-2/TRBV6-3
CASSVVLGSGELFF	TRBJ2-2	TRBV9
CASSGRKSRGLLRLNTEAFF	TRBJ1-1	TRBV4-3
CASSSGLQELFF	TRBJ2-2	TRBV7-9
CASRATGNFADTQYF	TRBJ2-3	TRBV7-9
CASRPRPTGGRAMTYNEQFF	TRBJ2-1	TRBV6-1
CASSPQGAGNTIYF	TRBJ1-3	TRBV4-1
CAWSVIAGGYEQYF	TRBJ2-7	TRBV30
CASSSPLGPGGGYTF	TRBJ1-2	TRBV5-4
CARSTLINQPQHF	TRBJ1-5	TRBV6-1
CASTPIRGGLNTGELFF	TRBJ2-2	TRBV6-1
CASSFRDRGTEAFF	TRBJ1-1	TRBV27
CASTPGEVSTEAFF	TRBJ1-1	TRBV7-2
CASRMTGGSQETQYF	TRBJ2-5	TRBV6-1
CASPWAGTNSPLHF	TRBJ1-6	TRBV7-3
CASSLEGGNSPLHF	TRBJ1-6	TRBV11-3
CASSLALGSGANVLTF	TRBJ2-6	TRBV7-2
CASRRPGGPGELFF	TRBJ2-2	TRBV11-2
CASSERDGGTQYF	TRBJ2-5	TRBV2
CSALTGGHGYTF	TRBJ1-2	TRBV20-1
CASSWDSTDTQYF	TRBJ2-3	TRBV7-2
CAIRGGGNTGELFF	TRBJ2-2	TRBV27
CASSLVPGGYQETQYF	TRBJ2-5	TRBV5-8
CASSPASDRRGGYTF	TRBJ1-2	TRBV6-2/TRBV6-3
CASSLPMNTEAFF	TRBJ1-1	TRBV5-6
CASSLALGSGSYEQYF	TRBJ2-7	TRBV7-2
CATLLDSSAEQFF	TRBJ2-1	TRBV6-2/TRBV6-3
CASSFEIRNTEAFF	TRBJ1-1	TRBV7-9
CASSPDSPVQETQYF	TRBJ2-5	TRBV7-9
CASSKGQGAFDIQYF	TRBJ2-4	TRBV7-9
CASSSPGLGYGYTF	TRBJ1-2	TRBV28
CASSQFARGGGSYEQYF	TRBJ2-7	TRBV18
CASRLTGMNTEAFF	TRBJ1-1	TRBV11-1
CATSDSGGTQYF	TRBJ2-5	TRBV24-1
CASSLSEHYGYTF	TRBJ1-2	TRBV7-2
CASSYVGTGRPETQYF	TRBJ2-5	TRBV6-2/TRBV6-3
CASSSWEASDYGYTF	TRBJ1-2	TRBV6-5
CASSPEGDRRAYEQYF	TRBJ2-7	TRBV7-8
CASSLEGYSYEQYF	TRBJ2-7	TRBV7-9
CATSEKGLGMQRQFF	TRBJ2-1	TRBV24-1
CSALQGRSNQPQHF	TRBJ1-5	TRBV20-1
CASSGPGPLNSPLHF	TRBJ1-6	TRBV25-1
CASTYVGRATEAFF	TRBJ1-1	TRBV5-1
CASQGRLVAFF	TRBJ1-1	TRBV2